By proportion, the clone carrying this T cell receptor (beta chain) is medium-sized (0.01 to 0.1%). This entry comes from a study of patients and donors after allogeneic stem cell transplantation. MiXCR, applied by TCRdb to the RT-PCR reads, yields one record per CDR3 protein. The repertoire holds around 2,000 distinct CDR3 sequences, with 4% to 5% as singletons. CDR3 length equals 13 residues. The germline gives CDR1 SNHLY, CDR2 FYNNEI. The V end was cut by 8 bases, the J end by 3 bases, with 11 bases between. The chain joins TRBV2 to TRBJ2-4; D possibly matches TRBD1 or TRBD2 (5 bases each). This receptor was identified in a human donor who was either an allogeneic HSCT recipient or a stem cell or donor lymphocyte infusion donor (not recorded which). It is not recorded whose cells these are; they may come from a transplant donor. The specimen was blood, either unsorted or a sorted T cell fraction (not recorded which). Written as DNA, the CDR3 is TGTGCCAGCTTACGGGACCTCAAAAACATTCAGTACTTC. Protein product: CASLRDLKNIQYF.